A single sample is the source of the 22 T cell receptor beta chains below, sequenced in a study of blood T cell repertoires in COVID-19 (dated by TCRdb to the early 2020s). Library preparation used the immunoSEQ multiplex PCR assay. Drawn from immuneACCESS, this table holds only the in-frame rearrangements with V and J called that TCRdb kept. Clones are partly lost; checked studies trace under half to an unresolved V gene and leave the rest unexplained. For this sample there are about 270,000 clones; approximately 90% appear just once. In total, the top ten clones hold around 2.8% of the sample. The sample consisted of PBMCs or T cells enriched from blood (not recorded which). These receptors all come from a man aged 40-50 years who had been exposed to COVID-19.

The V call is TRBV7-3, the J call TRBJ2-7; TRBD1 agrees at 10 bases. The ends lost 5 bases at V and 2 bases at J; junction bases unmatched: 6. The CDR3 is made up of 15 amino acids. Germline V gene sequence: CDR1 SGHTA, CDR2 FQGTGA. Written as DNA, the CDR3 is TGTGCCAGCAGCCAGACGGGACAGGGGCCCTACGAGCAGTACTTC. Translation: CASSQTGQGPYEQYF. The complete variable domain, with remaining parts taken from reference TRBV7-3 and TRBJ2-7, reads GAGVSQTPSNKVTEKGKYVELRCDPISGHTALYWYRQSLGQGPEFLIYFQGTGAADDSGLPNDRFFAVRPEGSVSTLKIQRTERGDSAVYLCASSQTGQGPYEQYFGPGTRLTVT.

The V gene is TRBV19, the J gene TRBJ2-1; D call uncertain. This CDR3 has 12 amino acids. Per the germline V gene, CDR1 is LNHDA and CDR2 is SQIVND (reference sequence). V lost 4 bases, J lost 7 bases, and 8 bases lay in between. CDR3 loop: CASSTVFNEQFF. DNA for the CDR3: TGTGCCAGTAGTACCGTTTTTAATGAGCAGTTCTTC.

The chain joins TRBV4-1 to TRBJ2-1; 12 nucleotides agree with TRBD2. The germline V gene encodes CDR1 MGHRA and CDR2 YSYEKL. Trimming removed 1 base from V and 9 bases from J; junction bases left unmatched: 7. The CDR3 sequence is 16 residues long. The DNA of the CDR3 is TGCGCCAGCAGCCAAGTGTCTAGCGGGAGGGTAGTTGAGCAGTTCTTC. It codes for CASSQVSSGRVVEQFF.

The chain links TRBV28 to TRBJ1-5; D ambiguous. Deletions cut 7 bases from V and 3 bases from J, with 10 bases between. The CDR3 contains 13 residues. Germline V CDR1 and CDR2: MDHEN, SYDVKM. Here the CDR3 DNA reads TGTGCCAGCACCCCGCGTACCAATCAGCCCCAGCATTTT. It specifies CASTPRTNQPQHF.

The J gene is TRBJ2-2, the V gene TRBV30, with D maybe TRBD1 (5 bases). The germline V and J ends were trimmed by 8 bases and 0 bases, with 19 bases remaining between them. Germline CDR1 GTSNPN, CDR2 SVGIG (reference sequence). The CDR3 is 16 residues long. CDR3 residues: CAAPGQQAANTGELFF. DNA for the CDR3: TGTGCCGCCCCAGGACAACAAGCCGCGAACACCGGGGAGCTGTTTTTT.

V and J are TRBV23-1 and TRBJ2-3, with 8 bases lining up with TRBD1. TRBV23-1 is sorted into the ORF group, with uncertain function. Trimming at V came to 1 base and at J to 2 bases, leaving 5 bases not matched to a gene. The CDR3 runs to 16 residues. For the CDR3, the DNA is TGCGCCAGCAGTCAATTAACAGGGGGTTACACAGATACGCAGTATTTT. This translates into CASSQLTGGYTDTQYF.

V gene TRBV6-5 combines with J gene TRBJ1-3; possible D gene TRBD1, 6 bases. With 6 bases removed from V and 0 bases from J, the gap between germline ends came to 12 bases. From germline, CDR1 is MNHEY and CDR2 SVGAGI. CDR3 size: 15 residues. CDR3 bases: TGTGCCAGCAGAGATTACAGGGTCTCTGGAAACACCATATATTTT. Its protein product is CASRDYRVSGNTIYF.

This CDR3 is CASSKDRGPYEQYF. Here the CDR3 DNA reads TGTGCCAGTAGTAAGGACAGGGGGCCATATGAGCAGTACTTC. The V call is TRBV19, the J call TRBJ2-7; 11 bases are shared with TRBD1. The CDR3 sequence is 14 residues long. Germline CDR1 and CDR2: LNHDA and SQIVND (reference sequence). V shed 4 bases and J 7 bases; nucleotides not matched to a gene: 6.

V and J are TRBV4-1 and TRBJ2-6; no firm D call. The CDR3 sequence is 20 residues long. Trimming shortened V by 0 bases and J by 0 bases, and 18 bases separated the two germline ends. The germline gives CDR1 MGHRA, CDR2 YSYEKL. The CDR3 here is CASSQEFRNRPSSGANVLTF. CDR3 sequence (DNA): TGCGCCAGCAGCCAAGAATTTCGAAACAGACCCAGCTCTGGGGCCAACGTCCTGACTTTC.

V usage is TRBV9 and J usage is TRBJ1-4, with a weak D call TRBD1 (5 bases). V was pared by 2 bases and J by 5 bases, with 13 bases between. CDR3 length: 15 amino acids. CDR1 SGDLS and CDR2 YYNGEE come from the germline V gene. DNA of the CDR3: TGTGCCAGCAGCGTGGGGCCAGGCGGCAATGAAAAACTGTTTTTT. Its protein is CASSVGPGGNEKLFF.

The CDR3 spells CASSEEGADTQYF. CDR3 nucleotide sequence: TGTGCCAGCAGTGAAGAGGGAGCAGATACGCAGTATTTT. V usage is TRBV2 and J usage is TRBJ2-3; D possibly corresponds to TRBD2 (5 bases). The V end was cut by 1 base, the J end by 4 bases, with 6 bases between. The CDR3 runs to 13 residues. Germline CDR1 is SNHLY and CDR2 is FYNNEI.

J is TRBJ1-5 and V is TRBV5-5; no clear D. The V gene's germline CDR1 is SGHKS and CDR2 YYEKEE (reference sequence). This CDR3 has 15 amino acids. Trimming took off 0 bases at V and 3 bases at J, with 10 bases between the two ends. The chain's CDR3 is CASSLGGLINQPQHF. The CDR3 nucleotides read TGTGCCAGCAGCTTGGGAGGACTAATCAATCAGCCCCAGCATTTT.

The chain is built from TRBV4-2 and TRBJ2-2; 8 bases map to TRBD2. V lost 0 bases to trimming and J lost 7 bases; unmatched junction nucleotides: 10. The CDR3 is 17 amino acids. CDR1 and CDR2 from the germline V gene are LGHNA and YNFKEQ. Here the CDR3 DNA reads TGTGCCAGCAGCCAAGACGTGGCGGGAGGAGGGGTCGGGGAGCTGTTTTTT. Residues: CASSQDVAGGGVGELFF.

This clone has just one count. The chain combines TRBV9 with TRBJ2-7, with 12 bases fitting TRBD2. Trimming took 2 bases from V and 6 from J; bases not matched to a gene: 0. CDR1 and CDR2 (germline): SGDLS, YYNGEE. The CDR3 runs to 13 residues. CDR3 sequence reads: CASSVGLAGEQYF. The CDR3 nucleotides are TGTGCCAGCAGCGTGGGACTAGCGGGCGAGCAGTACTTC.

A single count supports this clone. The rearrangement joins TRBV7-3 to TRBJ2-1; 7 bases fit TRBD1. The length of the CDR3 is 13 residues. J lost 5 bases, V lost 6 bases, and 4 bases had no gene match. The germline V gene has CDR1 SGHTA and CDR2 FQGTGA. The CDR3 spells CASSPDRDNEQFF. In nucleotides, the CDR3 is TGTGCCAGCAGTCCCGACAGGGACAATGAGCAGTTCTTC.

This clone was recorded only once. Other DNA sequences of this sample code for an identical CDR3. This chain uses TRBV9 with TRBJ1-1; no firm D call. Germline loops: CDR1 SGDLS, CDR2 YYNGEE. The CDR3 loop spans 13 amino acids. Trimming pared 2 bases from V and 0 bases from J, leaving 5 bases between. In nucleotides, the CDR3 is TGTGCCAGCAGCGTCCGTCTGAACACTGAAGCTTTCTTT. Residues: CASSVRLNTEAFF.

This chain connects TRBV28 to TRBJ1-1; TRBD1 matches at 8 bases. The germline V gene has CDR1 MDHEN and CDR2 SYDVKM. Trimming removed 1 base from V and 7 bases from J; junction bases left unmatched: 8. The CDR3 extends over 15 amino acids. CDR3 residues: CASSLSLAGGSEAFF. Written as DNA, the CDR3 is TGTGCCAGCAGTTTATCGTTGGCAGGGGGCAGTGAAGCTTTCTTT.

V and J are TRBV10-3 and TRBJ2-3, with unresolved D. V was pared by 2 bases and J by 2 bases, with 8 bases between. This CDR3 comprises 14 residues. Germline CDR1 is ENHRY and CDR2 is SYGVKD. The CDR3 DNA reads TGTGCCATCAGTGAGGTCGCAGACACAGATACGCAGTATTTT. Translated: CAISEVADTDTQYF.

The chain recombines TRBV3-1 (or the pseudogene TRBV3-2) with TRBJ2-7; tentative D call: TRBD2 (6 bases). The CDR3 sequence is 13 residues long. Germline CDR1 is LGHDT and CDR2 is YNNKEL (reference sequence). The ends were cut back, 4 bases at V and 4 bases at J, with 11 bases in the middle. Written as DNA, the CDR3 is TGTGCCAGCAGCCCGGGGGAACGATACGAGCAGTACTTC. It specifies CASSPGERYEQYF.

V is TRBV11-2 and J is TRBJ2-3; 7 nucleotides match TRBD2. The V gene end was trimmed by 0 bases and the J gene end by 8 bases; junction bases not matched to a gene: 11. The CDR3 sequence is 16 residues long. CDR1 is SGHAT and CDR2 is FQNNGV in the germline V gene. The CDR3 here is CASSLEGAGALTTQYF. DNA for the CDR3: TGTGCCAGCAGCTTAGAAGGTGCGGGAGCTTTGACTACGCAGTATTTT.

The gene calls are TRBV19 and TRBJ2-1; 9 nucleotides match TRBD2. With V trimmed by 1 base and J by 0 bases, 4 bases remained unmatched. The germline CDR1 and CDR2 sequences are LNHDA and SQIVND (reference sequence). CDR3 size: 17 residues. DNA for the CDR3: TGTGCCAGTAGTATAGGACTAGCGGTGAGCTCCTACAATGAGCAGTTCTTC. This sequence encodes CASSIGLAVSSYNEQFF. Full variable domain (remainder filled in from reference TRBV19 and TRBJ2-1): DGGITQSPKYLFRKEGQNVTLSCEQNLNHDAMYWYRQDPGQGLRLIYYSQIVNDFQKGDIAEGYSVSREKKESFPLTVTSAQKNPTAFYLCASSIGLAVSSYNEQFFGPGTRLTVL.

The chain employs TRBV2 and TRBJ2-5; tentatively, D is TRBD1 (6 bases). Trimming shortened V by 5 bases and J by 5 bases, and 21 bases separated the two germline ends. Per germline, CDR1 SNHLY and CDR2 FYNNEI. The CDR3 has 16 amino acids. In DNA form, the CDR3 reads TGTGCCAGCAGTCCTCCTTATTCAGGGGAAAGGGAGACCCAGTACTTC. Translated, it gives CASSPPYSGERETQYF.